This T cell receptor beta chain was captured in a study of cytomegalovirus exposure and HLA in healthy donors. The PCR had 60 Vbeta and 13 Jbeta primers. This table comes from immunoSEQ multiplex PCR, and its TCRdb copy is limited to in-frame clones, with some not included. The sample shows a few hundred thousand clones, nearly 95% of them seen only once. The V gene's germline CDR1 is SEHNR and CDR2 FQNEAQ (reference sequence). The CDR3 sequence is 11 residues long. With 5 bases removed from V and 6 bases from J, the gap between germline ends came to 6 bases. Points from the study as a whole: TCR association rates varied by HLA locus in a later analysis, with DRB1 highest and HLA-C lowest.

A note on this clone: Its specificity is unknown.

V usage is TRBV7-9 and J usage is TRBJ2-3; D gene uncertain. The sequenced sample consisted of PBMCs. This TCR was recovered from a girl aged 2-10 years in good health and CMV-seronegative. The CDR3 region has the DNA TGTGCCAGCAGCCCCGTGGATACGCAGTATTTT. As protein: CASSPVDTQYF.